Reported below is one TCR beta chain. Profiling relied on immunoSEQ multiplex PCR, and the TCRdb table lists in-frame clones only, not all of them. The sample contains about 45,000 clones, around 70% of which appear only once. There are 14 residues in the CDR3. This entry belongs to a study of cytotoxic CD8 clonotypes in ibrutinib-treated CLL. The origin of this receptor is a human donor with chronic lymphocytic leukemia. This chain uses TRBV21-1 with TRBJ2-5; TRBD1 reflects the table's D call only, with no check against the DNA. TRBV21-1 has pseudogene status. This specimen consisted of PBMCs, obtained after 12 months of ibrutinib treatment. In DNA form, the CDR3 reads TGTGCCAGCAGCACTGGACAGGCTCAAGAGACCCAGTACTTC. This encodes CASSTGQAQETQYF.